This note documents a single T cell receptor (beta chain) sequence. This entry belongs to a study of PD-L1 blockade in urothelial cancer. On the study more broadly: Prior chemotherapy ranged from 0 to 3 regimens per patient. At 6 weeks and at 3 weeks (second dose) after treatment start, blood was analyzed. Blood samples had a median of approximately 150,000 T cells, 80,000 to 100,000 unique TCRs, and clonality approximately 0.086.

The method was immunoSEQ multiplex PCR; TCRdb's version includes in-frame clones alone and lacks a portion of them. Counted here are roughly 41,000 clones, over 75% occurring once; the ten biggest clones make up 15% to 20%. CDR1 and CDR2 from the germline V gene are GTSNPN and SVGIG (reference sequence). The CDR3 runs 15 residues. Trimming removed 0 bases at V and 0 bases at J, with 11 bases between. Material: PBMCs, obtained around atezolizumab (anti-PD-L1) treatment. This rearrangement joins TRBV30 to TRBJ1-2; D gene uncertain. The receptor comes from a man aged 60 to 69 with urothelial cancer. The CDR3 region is CAWSVSLLANYGYTF. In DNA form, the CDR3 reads TGTGCCTGGAGTGTATCACTCTTAGCTAACTATGGCTACACCTTC.